This record concerns one T cell receptor (beta chain) sequence. The CDR3 has 14 amino acids. The germline V gene encodes CDR1 SGHAT and CDR2 FQNNGV. V lost 5 bases to trimming and J lost 3 bases, with 13 bases between them. The data were obtained in a study of early stage breast cancer tumors. TCRdb's copy holds only in-frame clones and misses some; the assay was immunoSEQ multiplex PCR. The sample contains about 36,000 clones, 70% to 85% of which appear only once. This chain uses TRBV11-2 with TRBJ1-1; D might be TRBD1 (6 bases). The source of this sequence is a person in their sixties or seventies with breast cancer. The sample taken for sequencing was blood. The CDR3 region has the DNA TGTGCCAGCAGCGGGGGCGGGCGCCACACTGAAGCTTTCTTT. Translation: CASSGGGRHTEAFF.